The 18 T cell receptor beta chains presented below share a single source sample, sequenced in a study of cytomegalovirus exposure and HLA in healthy donors (dated by TCRdb to the late 2010s). Libraries came from the immunoSEQ multiplex PCR assay. For the multiplex PCR, a mixture combining 60 forward primers for TCR Vbeta segments and 13 reverse primers for TCR Jbeta segments was used. In its TCRdb copy, this immuneACCESS table keeps in-frame sequences only and misses some clones. Where compared with another copy, unresolved V genes explain less than half of these, and the others have no known cause. Here the sample has tens of thousands of clones; 63% occur a single time. The ten largest clones add up to roughly 6% of the sample. Sample: PBMCs. These receptors were collected from a young woman in good health and CMV-seronegative.

V is TRBV7-2 and J is TRBJ2-1; the match to TRBD2 covers 7 bases. The J segment lost 1 base and the V segment lost 0 bases, leaving 3 bases of the junction unmatched. The CDR3 has 16 residues. The germline V gene has CDR1 SGHTA and CDR2 FQGNSA. The CDR3 DNA sequence: TGTGCCAGCAGCTTAGCGGGGGGGATATCCTACAATGAGCAGTTCTTC. Its protein is CASSLAGGISYNEQFF. The full variable domain, completed using reference TRBV7-2 and TRBJ2-1, is GAGVSQSPSNKVTEKGKDVELRCDPISGHTALYWYRQSLGQGLEFLIYFQGNSAPDKSGLPSDRFSAERTGGSVSTLTIQRTQQEDSAVYLCASSLAGGISYNEQFFGPGTRLTVL.

This rearrangement joins TRBV11-3 to TRBJ2-1, with D possibly being TRBD2 (6 bases). CDR1 is SGHNT and CDR2 is YENEEA in the germline V gene. V lost 4 bases, J lost 4 bases, and 14 bases lay in between. The CDR3 extends over 15 amino acids. The DNA of the CDR3 is TGTGCCAGCAGCTCCCGGAGGGGTGGGTACAATGAGCAGTTCTTC. This translates into CASSSRRGGYNEQFF.

The V gene is TRBV11-2, the J gene TRBJ2-3; D is possibly TRBD2 (6 bases). V gave up 4 bases and J gave up 2 bases, with 19 bases separating them. CDR3 size: 17 residues. Germline CDR1 SGHAT, CDR2 FQNNGV. For the CDR3, the DNA is TGTGCCAGCAGCTATGGCCCCTCGGCGGGGACCACAGATACGCAGTATTTT. The encoded protein is CASSYGPSAGTTDTQYF.

V usage is TRBV5-1 and J usage is TRBJ2-2, with 9 bases aligning to TRBD2. The CDR3 length is 15 residues. V was clipped by 1 base and J by 3 bases; unmatched bases: 1. Germline assignment: CDR1 SGHRS and CDR2 YFSETQ. As DNA, the CDR3 is TGCGCCAGCAGCTTGAGCGGGGGGTACACCGGGGAGCTGTTTTTT. As protein: CASSLSGGYTGELFF.

The J gene is TRBJ2-1, the V gene TRBV2; weak D call: TRBD2 (5 bases). V gave up 8 bases and J gave up 7 bases, with 15 bases separating them. The germline CDR1 and CDR2 sequences are SNHLY and FYNNEI. The CDR3 has 13 residues. CDR3 sequence reads: CASGPDLMNEQFF. In DNA form, the CDR3 reads TGTGCCAGCGGCCCGGACTTAATGAATGAGCAGTTCTTC.

The J gene is TRBJ1-6, the V gene TRBV7-9; 7 bases are shared with TRBD1. CDR1 is SEHNR and CDR2 is FQNEAQ in the germline V gene (reference sequence). The CDR3 totals 14 residues. V gave up 3 bases and J gave up 10 bases; unmatched junction bases: 6. CDR3: CASSFDRATSPLHF. CDR3 in DNA: TGTGCCAGCAGCTTTGACAGGGCGACCTCACCCCTCCACTTT.

V and J are TRBV7-8 and TRBJ1-4, with 8 bases lining up with TRBD1. Germline trimming cut 6 bases from V and 7 bases from J; bases unmatched to any gene: 7. The CDR3 totals 14 residues. Germline V gene data show CDR1 as SGHVS and CDR2 as FQNEAQ. The DNA of the CDR3 is TGTGCCAGCAGGGATCAGGGGGCAAGTGAAAAACTGTTTTTT. This encodes CASRDQGASEKLFF.

The rearrangement links TRBV11-2 to TRBJ1-2; 10 bases align to TRBD1. The CDR3 is made up of 15 amino acids. Germline V gene lookup returns CDR1 SGHAT and CDR2 FQNNGV. V lost 5 bases to trimming and J lost 2 bases; unmatched junction nucleotides: 5. The CDR3 coding sequence is TGTGCCAGCAGCCATCTGGGACAGGGGAACTATGGCTACACCTTC. Residues: CASSHLGQGNYGYTF.

The CDR3 coding sequence is TGTGCCTGGAGTGGACAGGCAGGATCTACCACTGAAGCTTTCTTT. Its protein is CAWSGQAGSTTEAFF. This chain connects TRBV30 to TRBJ1-1; possible D gene TRBD1, 6 bases. Germline CDR1 GTSNPN, CDR2 SVGIG (reference sequence). The V end lost 1 base, the J end lost 4 bases, and 16 bases lay between the germline ends. The CDR3 is 15 amino acids.

The gene calls are TRBV5-4 and TRBJ2-6; maybe TRBD1 (6 bases). This CDR3 has 16 residues. Per germline, CDR1 SGHNT and CDR2 YYREEE (reference sequence). Trimming pared 0 bases from V and 4 bases from J, leaving 11 bases between. The CDR3 bases are TGTGCCAGCAGCTTGGTTACAGGGCCCGGGGCCAACGTCCTGACTTTC. It codes for CASSLVTGPGANVLTF.

CDR3 in DNA: TGTGCCAGCAGCTCGACAGGGAATGAGCAGTTCTTC. Residues: CASSSTGNEQFF. The chain is built from TRBV5-6 and TRBJ2-1; the match to TRBD1 covers 7 bases. Germline V lookup: CDR1 SGHDT, CDR2 YYEEEE. The CDR3 runs to 12 residues. The J segment lost 7 bases and the V segment lost 3 bases, leaving 1 base of the junction unmatched.

The J gene is TRBJ1-1, the V gene TRBV11-2; 9 nucleotides match TRBD1. Trimming took 1 base from V and 1 from J; bases not matched to a gene: 4. Germline CDR1 and CDR2: SGHAT and FQNNGV. The CDR3 extends over 16 amino acids. The CDR3 here is CASSLADRGRNTEAFF. The CDR3 nucleotides read TGTGCCAGCAGCTTAGCGGACAGGGGACGGAACACTGAAGCTTTCTTT.

The rearrangement links TRBV19 to TRBJ2-2; D is possibly TRBD2 (6 bases). The CDR3 has 14 amino acids. Between the trimmed V and J ends, which lost 6 bases and 3 bases, there was a span of 11 bases. CDR1 and CDR2 (germline): LNHDA, SQIVND (reference sequence). In nucleotides, the CDR3 is TGTGCCAGTAGCTATGGCGGGGACACCGGGGAGCTGTTTTTT. This encodes CASSYGGDTGELFF.

The rearrangement links TRBV11-2 to TRBJ2-3, with 7 bases that match TRBD2. Germline V gene data show CDR1 as SGHAT and CDR2 as FQNNGV. The V gene end was trimmed by 4 bases and the J gene end by 3 bases; junction bases not matched to a gene: 16. The CDR3 runs to 18 residues. The CDR3 sequence: CASSSPGGAGRITDTQYF. The CDR3 DNA reads as TGTGCCAGCAGCTCGCCGGGGGGAGCGGGGCGTATTACAGATACGCAGTATTTT.

Here the CDR3 DNA reads TGTGCCAGTAGTCCTGTCCGGGACAGGAACAATGAGCAGTTCTTC. Its translation is CASSPVRDRNNEQFF. The chain joins TRBV19 to TRBJ2-1; 8 positions agree with TRBD1. V lost 5 bases, J lost 5 bases, and 8 bases stayed unmatched. There are 15 residues in the CDR3. CDR1 is LNHDA, CDR2 SQIVND, per germline (reference sequence).

The chain joins TRBV11-2 to TRBJ2-3, with 7 bases matching TRBD1. CDR1 SGHAT and CDR2 FQNNGV come from the germline V gene. CDR3 length: 19 residues. Trimming cost V 1 base and J 1 base; bases outside gene matches: 14. Written as DNA, the CDR3 is TGTGCCAGCAGCTTAGCCCAGATCCGCGACAGGGTTCGCACAGATACGCAGTATTTT. This gives the protein CASSLAQIRDRVRTDTQYF. The full variable domain, with the rest looked up from reference TRBV11-2 and TRBJ2-3, is EAGVAQSPRYKIIEKRQSVAFWCNPISGHATLYWYQQILGQGPKLLIQFQNNGVVDDSQLPKDRFSAERLKGVDSTLKIQPAKLEDSAVYLCASSLAQIRDRVRTDTQYFGPGTRLTVL.

This clone was seen more than once but under ten times. J is TRBJ1-1 and V is TRBV5-4; 8 bases fit TRBD1. With 5 bases clipped from V and 10 bases from J, the junction kept 10 bases outside the gene matches. CDR1 is SGHNT and CDR2 is YYREEE in the germline V gene (reference sequence). The CDR3 sequence is 13 residues long. DNA of the CDR3: TGTGCCAGCAGTCGGACAGGGCGGGGGGGAGCTTTCTTT. Protein sequence: CASSRTGRGGAFF.

This rearrangement joins TRBV18 to TRBJ1-2, with 12 nucleotides matching TRBD1. The germline CDR1 and CDR2 sequences are KGHSH and LQKENI. CDR3 length equals 16 residues. V lost 5 bases, J lost 3 bases, and 7 bases stayed unmatched. CDR3 protein: CASSSSGTGGYYGYTF. The CDR3 nucleotides are TGTGCCAGCTCATCCTCCGGGACAGGGGGCTACTATGGCTACACCTTC.